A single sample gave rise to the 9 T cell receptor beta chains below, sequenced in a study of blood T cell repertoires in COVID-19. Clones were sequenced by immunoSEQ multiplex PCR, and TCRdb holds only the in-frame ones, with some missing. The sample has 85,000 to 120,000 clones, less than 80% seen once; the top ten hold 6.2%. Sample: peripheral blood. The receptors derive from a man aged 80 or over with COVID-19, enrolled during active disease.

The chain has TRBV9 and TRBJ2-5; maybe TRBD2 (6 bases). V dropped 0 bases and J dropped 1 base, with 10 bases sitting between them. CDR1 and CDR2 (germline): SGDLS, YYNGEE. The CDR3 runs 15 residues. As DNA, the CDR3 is TGTGCCAGCAGCGTAGTGGGTAGCGGCCAAGAGACCCAGTACTTC. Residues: CASSVVGSGQETQYF.

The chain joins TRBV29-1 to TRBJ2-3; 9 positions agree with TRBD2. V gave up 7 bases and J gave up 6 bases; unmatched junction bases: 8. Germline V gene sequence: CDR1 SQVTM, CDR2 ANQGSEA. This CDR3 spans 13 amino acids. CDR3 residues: CSGQGLAWDTQYF. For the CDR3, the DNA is TGCAGCGGCCAGGGACTAGCTTGGGATACGCAGTATTTT.

The CDR3 is CASSFGGGGYGYTF. The DNA of the CDR3 is TGTGCCAGCAGTTTCGGGGGGGGCGGCTATGGCTACACCTTC. The rearrangement links TRBV27 to TRBJ1-2; tentative D call: TRBD1 (6 bases). This CDR3 region has 14 residues. Trimming cost V 3 bases and J 4 bases, with 12 bases left between them. The V gene's germline CDR1 is MNHEY and CDR2 SMNVEV (reference sequence).

CDR3 DNA: TGTGCCAGCAGGCTTCAGGGTACTGAAGCTTTCTTT. Its translation is CASRLQGTEAFF. The rearrangement joins TRBV28 to TRBJ1-1; D perhaps matches TRBD1 (5 bases). Trimming removed 6 bases at V and 5 bases at J, with 10 bases between. The CDR3 is 12 residues long. Germline lookup yields CDR1 MDHEN and CDR2 SYDVKM.

Here the CDR3 DNA reads TGTGCCAGCAGTTACTCGAACGCGTACCAAGAGACCCAGTACTTC. Protein product: CASSYSNAYQETQYF. The chain carries TRBV6-5 and TRBJ2-5; no clear D gene. V lost 0 bases and J 0 bases, leaving 8 bases between the germline ends. The V gene's germline CDR1 is MNHEY and CDR2 SVGAGI. The CDR3 consists of 15 residues.

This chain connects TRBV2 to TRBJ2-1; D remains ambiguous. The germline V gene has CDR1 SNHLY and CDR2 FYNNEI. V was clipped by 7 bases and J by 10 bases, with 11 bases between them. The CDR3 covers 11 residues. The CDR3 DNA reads TGTGCCAGCAATGGTGAGGTCGAGCAGTTCTTC. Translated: CASNGEVEQFF. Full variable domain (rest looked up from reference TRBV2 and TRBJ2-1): EPEVTQTPSHQVTQMGQEVILRCVPISNHLYFYWYRQILGQKVEFLVSFYNNEISEKSEIFDDQFSVERPDGSNFTLKIRSTKLEDSAMYFCASNGEVEQFFGPGTRLTVL.

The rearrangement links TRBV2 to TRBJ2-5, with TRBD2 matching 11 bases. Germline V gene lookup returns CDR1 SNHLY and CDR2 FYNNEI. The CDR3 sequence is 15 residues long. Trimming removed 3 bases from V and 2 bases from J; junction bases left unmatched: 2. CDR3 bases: TGTGCCAGCAGTGAGGCTAGCGGGAGGCAAGAGACCCAGTACTTC. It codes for CASSEASGRQETQYF.

The CDR3 region has the DNA TGTGCCAGCAGCTTAGCGGAGACTTCCGAGCAGTACTTC. Translated: CASSLAETSEQYF. This chain connects TRBV7-2 to TRBJ2-7; D ambiguous. Germline CDR1 SGHTA, CDR2 FQGNSA. The CDR3 sequence is 13 residues long. V gave up 0 bases and J gave up 6 bases, with 9 bases separating them.

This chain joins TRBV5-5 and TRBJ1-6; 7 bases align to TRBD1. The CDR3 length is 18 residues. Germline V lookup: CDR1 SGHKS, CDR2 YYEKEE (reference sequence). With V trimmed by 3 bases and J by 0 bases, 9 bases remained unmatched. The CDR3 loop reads CASSSPGQESSYNSPLHF. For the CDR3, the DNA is TGTGCCAGCAGCTCCCCCGGACAGGAGAGCTCCTATAATTCACCCCTCCACTTT. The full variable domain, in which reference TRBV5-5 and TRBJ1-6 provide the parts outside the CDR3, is DAGVTQSPTHLIKTRGQQVTLRCSPISGHKSVSWYQQVLGQGPQFIFQYYEKEERGRGNFPDRFSARQFPNYSSELNVNALLLGDSALYLCASSSPGQESSYNSPLHFGNGTRLTVT.